This T cell receptor (beta chain) was recovered during a study of identifying expanded T cells in peripheral blood. Findings of the study overall: Variance in clone template counts between approximately two-week samples significantly increased with total template count across all healthy donors.

The ends lost 4 bases at V and 3 bases at J; junction bases unmatched: 9. This CDR3 is built from 16 residues. Germline V gives CDR1 LGHNA, CDR2 YSLEER. No infections or other immune events were documented during collection. Clones were sequenced by immunoSEQ multiplex PCR, and TCRdb holds only the in-frame ones, with some missing. The sample lists 85,000 to 120,000 clones; about 87% were seen once. As for this clone: Its cognate antigen is unknown.

The source of this sequence is a person between 18 and 69 years old in good health. Sequenced input: blood. The V and J genes are TRBV4-3 and TRBJ1-2; 9 positions agree with TRBD1. Here the CDR3 reads CASSPLGTGGDYGYTF. CDR3 DNA: TGCGCCAGCAGCCCACTAGGAACAGGGGGCGACTATGGCTACACCTTC.